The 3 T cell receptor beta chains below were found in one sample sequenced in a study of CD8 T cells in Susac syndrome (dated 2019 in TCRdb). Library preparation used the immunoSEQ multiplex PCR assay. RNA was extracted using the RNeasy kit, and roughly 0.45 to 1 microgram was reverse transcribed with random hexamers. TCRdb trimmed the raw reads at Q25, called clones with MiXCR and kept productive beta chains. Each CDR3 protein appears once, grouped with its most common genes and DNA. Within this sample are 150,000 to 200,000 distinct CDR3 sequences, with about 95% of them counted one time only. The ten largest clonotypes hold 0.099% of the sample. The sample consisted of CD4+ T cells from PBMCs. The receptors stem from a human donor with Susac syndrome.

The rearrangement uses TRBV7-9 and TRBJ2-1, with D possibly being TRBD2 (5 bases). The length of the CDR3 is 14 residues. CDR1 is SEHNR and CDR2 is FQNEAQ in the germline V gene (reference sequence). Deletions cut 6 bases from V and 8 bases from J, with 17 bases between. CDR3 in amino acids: CASSSSRINHEQFF. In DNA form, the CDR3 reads TGTGCCAGCAGTTCTAGCCGGATTAATCATGAGCAGTTCTTC.

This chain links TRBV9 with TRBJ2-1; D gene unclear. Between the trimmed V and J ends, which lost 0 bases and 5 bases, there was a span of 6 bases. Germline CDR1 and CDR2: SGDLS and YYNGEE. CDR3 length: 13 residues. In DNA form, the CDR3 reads TGTGCCAGCAGCGTAGTAGGGCACAATGAGCAGTTCTTC. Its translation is CASSVVGHNEQFF.

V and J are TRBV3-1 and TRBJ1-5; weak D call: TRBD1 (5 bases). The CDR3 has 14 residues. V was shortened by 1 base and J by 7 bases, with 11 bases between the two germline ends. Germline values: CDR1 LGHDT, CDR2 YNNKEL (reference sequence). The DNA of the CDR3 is TGTGCCAGCAGCCAAGGTTGGGGCGTGCAGCCCCAGCATTTT. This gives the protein CASSQGWGVQPQHF.